The 10 T cell receptor beta chains presented below share a single source sample, sequenced in a study of HIV-infected patients and healthy controls (dated by TCRdb to 2013 to 2016). Libraries were built with 5' RACE. Instrument on record: Illumina MiSeq. Starting from the raw public reads, TCRdb applied fastp trimming at Q25, assembled clones with MiXCR and retained in-frame beta chains. Here each entry gathers all rows of one CDR3 protein and keeps the most common genes and DNA. For this sample the table gives about 70,000 distinct CDR3 sequences, of which approximately 16% were detected only once. Of the sample, 5.5% to 6% falls within the top ten clones. Sequencing was done on a sample of CD4+ T cells from blood. These receptor sequences come from a human donor in good health.

The chain recombines TRBV2 with TRBJ2-3; perhaps D is TRBD1 or TRBD2 (7 bases each). The CDR3 is made up of 16 amino acids. Germline V gene data show CDR1 as SNHLY and CDR2 as FYNNEI. The V gene lost 6 bases and the J gene lost 4 bases, with 20 bases spanning the gap. In DNA form, the CDR3 reads TGTGCCAGCAGATGGAGCAGGGGGACTAAACCAGATACGCAGTATTTT. This codes for CASRWSRGTKPDTQYF.

The chain is built from TRBV24-1 and TRBJ2-3; TRBD2 is a possible D gene (6 bases). CDR3 size: 13 residues. V dropped 10 bases and J dropped 3 bases, with 13 bases sitting between them. From germline, CDR1 is KGHDR and CDR2 SFDVKD. CDR3 protein: CATAEGVTDTQYF. The CDR3 coding sequence is TGTGCCACGGCGGAGGGAGTAACAGATACGCAGTATTTT.

This clonotype was seen at least ten times. The rearrangement joins TRBV20-1 to TRBJ1-5, with D possibly matching TRBD1 (5 bases). Germline V gene sequence: CDR1 DFQATT, CDR2 SNEGSKA (reference sequence). The CDR3 sequence is 14 residues long. Trimming took off 2 bases at V and 3 bases at J, with 11 bases between the two ends. Here the CDR3 reads CSARKTTDNQPQHF. In DNA form, the CDR3 reads TGCAGTGCTAGAAAAACGACAGACAATCAGCCCCAGCATTTT.

The rearrangement uses TRBV15 and TRBJ2-1, with D perhaps TRBD1 or TRBD2 (6 bases each). CDR1 is LNHNV, CDR2 YYDKDF, per germline (reference sequence). Trimming shortened V by 2 bases and J by 4 bases, and 15 bases separated the two germline ends. This CDR3 contains 16 residues. The CDR3 loop is CATSRTGTFPYNEQFF. As DNA, the CDR3 is TGTGCCACCAGCAGAACAGGGACTTTCCCGTACAATGAGCAGTTCTTC. Full variable domain (missing parts from reference TRBV15 and TRBJ2-1): DAMVIQNPRYQVTQFGKPVTLSCSQTLNHNVMYWYQQKSSQAPKLLFHYYDKDFNNEADTPDNFQSRRPNTSFCFLDIRSPGLGDTAMYLCATSRTGTFPYNEQFFGPGTRLTVL.

For the CDR3, the DNA is TGTGCCAGCAGCTTAGGCGGAGGGTTCTCACCCCTCCACTTT. Encoded protein: CASSLGGGFSPLHF. V gene TRBV7-2 combines with J gene TRBJ1-6; D gene unclear. CDR1 SGHTA and CDR2 FQGNSA come from the germline V gene. The CDR3 has 14 residues. Deletions cut 1 base from V and 10 bases from J, with 11 bases between.

This clonotype was detected ten times or more. This chain joins TRBV5-1 and TRBJ2-4; TRBD1 aligns across 7 bases. The germline V gene has CDR1 SGHRS and CDR2 YFSETQ. This CDR3 region has 13 residues. The J segment lost 5 bases and the V segment lost 4 bases, leaving 3 bases of the junction unmatched. The CDR3 DNA follows: TGCGCCAGCAGCCGGACAGGACAAAACATTCAGTACTTC. This translates into CASSRTGQNIQYF.

This clonotype was detected only a few times. This chain connects TRBV7-6 to TRBJ2-1, with D unclear. V lost 0 bases to trimming and J lost 9 bases, with 9 bases between them. This CDR3 has 13 residues. Germline values: CDR1 SGHVS, CDR2 FNYEAQ. The CDR3 coding sequence is TGTGCCAGCAGCTTAGCCTTCCAGGCTGAGCAGTTCTTC. It translates to CASSLAFQAEQFF.

Ten or more counts support this clonotype. This chain connects TRBV29-1 to TRBJ2-3; D uncertain. Germline CDR1 reads SQVTM; CDR2 reads ANQGSEA. The CDR3 spans 12 residues. V dropped 6 bases and J dropped 0 bases, with 7 bases sitting between them. The CDR3 DNA is TGCAGCGTGGGTCGTAGCACAGATACGCAGTATTTT. It yields the protein CSVGRSTDTQYF.

This clonotype has a handful of counts. V and J are TRBV20-1 and TRBJ2-1; D not certain. The CDR3 contains 10 residues. V was shortened by 3 bases and J by 8 bases, with 5 bases between the two germline ends. Germline V lookup: CDR1 DFQATT, CDR2 SNEGSKA (reference sequence). In DNA, the CDR3 is TGCAGTGCTAGGGCGGATGAGCAGTTCTTC. Its protein product is CSARADEQFF.

This clonotype was recorded at least ten times. The CDR3 loop reads CSARGGRNAGELFF. The CDR3 region has the DNA TGCAGTGCCAGGGGTGGCCGAAACGCCGGGGAGCTGTTTTTT. V gene TRBV20-1 combines with J gene TRBJ2-2; D is perhaps TRBD1 (6 bases). CDR3 length: 14 residues. CDR1 and CDR2 from the germline V gene are DFQATT and SNEGSKA (reference sequence). The V and J ends lost 6 bases and 6 bases respectively, with 17 bases between them.